These 12 T cell receptor beta chains came from one sample sequenced in a study of blood T cell repertoires in COVID-19. Assay: immunoSEQ multiplex PCR; the TCRdb copy retains only in-frame clones and omits some. Among 130,000 to 150,000 clones listed, around nine tenths were seen once. The sequenced sample was peripheral blood. The receptors come from a human donor in a cohort sampled during active COVID-19.

This chain links TRBV7-9 with TRBJ2-5; a possible D gene is TRBD2 (7 bases). V lost 5 bases and J 4 bases, leaving 14 bases between the germline ends. CDR1 and CDR2 from the germline V gene are SEHNR and FQNEAQ (reference sequence). The CDR3 contains 14 residues. This chain's CDR3 is CASSPRGGGETQYF. The CDR3 nucleotides read TGTGCCAGCAGCCCAAGGGGGGGAGGAGAGACCCAGTACTTC.

V and J are TRBV6-2 or TRBV6-3 and TRBJ2-1; D is perhaps TRBD2 (5 bases). CDR3 length: 15 amino acids. The germline V gene encodes CDR1 MNHEY and CDR2 SVGEGT. V was pared by 4 bases and J by 3 bases, with 13 bases between. The CDR3 loop is CASSFGGGVYNEQFF. CDR3 sequence (DNA): TGTGCCAGCAGTTTCGGAGGCGGTGTCTACAATGAGCAGTTCTTC.

This chain links TRBV28 with TRBJ2-1; 9 bases map to TRBD1. J was trimmed by 9 bases and V by 6 bases; bases with no gene match: 15. Per the germline V gene, CDR1 is MDHEN and CDR2 is SYDVKM. This CDR3 has 16 residues. The chain's CDR3 is CASRAAGQGSFFEQFF. CDR3 DNA: TGTGCCAGCAGGGCAGCGGGACAGGGATCCTTTTTTGAGCAGTTCTTC.

This chain uses TRBV7-2 with TRBJ1-1; 8 bases agree with TRBD1. The CDR3 has 15 residues. In germline, CDR1 is SGHTA, CDR2 FQGNSA. V gave up 8 bases and J gave up 1 base; unmatched junction bases: 9. CDR3 sequence reads: CASAFSDRANTEAFF. In DNA, the CDR3 is TGTGCCAGCGCCTTCTCGGACAGGGCGAACACTGAAGCTTTCTTT. Full variable domain (remainder filled in from reference TRBV7-2 and TRBJ1-1): GAGVSQSPSNKVTEKGKDVELRCDPISGHTALYWYRQSLGQGLEFLIYFQGNSAPDKSGLPSDRFSAERTGGSVSTLTIQRTQQEDSAVYLCASAFSDRANTEAFFGQGTRLTVV.

CDR3 in DNA: TGTGCCAGCTCACCCCCGGTCTCTGGGGCCAACGTCCTGACTTTC. Translation: CASSPPVSGANVLTF. This rearrangement joins TRBV18 to TRBJ2-6; D gene uncertain. The CDR3 totals 15 residues. Trimming removed 3 bases from V and 0 bases from J, with 6 bases in between. From germline, CDR1 is KGHSH and CDR2 LQKENI.

V usage is TRBV3-1 (or the pseudogene TRBV3-2) and J usage is TRBJ2-3; no clear D. The CDR3 consists of 12 residues. The ends were cut back, 3 bases at V and 2 bases at J, with 3 bases in the middle. CDR1 and CDR2 from the germline V gene are LGHDT and YNNKEL (reference sequence). The CDR3 sequence is CASSHHTDTQYF. CDR3 in DNA: TGTGCCAGCAGCCATCACACAGATACGCAGTATTTT.

This chain uses TRBV20-1 with TRBJ2-1; possibly TRBD2 for D (5 bases). CDR1 DFQATT and CDR2 SNEGSKA come from the germline V gene (reference sequence). This CDR3 spans 13 amino acids. V was pared by 3 bases and J by 7 bases, with 13 bases between. CDR3 sequence: CSASRTSRNEQFF. DNA for the CDR3: TGCAGTGCTAGTCGTACTAGTCGGAATGAGCAGTTCTTC.

The genes are TRBV7-2 and TRBJ2-3; tentative D call: TRBD2 (5 bases). Germline CDR1 and CDR2: SGHTA and FQGNSA. The CDR3 covers 13 residues. V lost 7 bases to trimming and J lost 1 base, with 9 bases between them. CDR3 in amino acids: CASNERGTDTQYF. CDR3 DNA sequence: TGTGCCAGCAACGAGAGGGGCACAGATACGCAGTATTTT.

The rearrangement uses TRBV27 and TRBJ2-7; D is unresolved. This CDR3 has 12 residues. V was shortened by 6 bases and J by 0 bases, with 6 bases between the two germline ends. Germline V CDR1 and CDR2: MNHEY, SMNVEV (reference sequence). The CDR3 loop is CASRHNSYEQYF. CDR3 in DNA: TGTGCCAGCAGACACAACTCCTACGAGCAGTACTTC.

The rearrangement links TRBV18 to TRBJ2-1; D possibly corresponds to TRBD2 (5 bases). The V end lost 2 bases, the J end lost 0 bases, and 11 bases lay between the germline ends. CDR1 and CDR2 from the germline V gene are KGHSH and LQKENI. The CDR3 is made up of 16 amino acids. CDR3 protein: CASSPSSRSSYNEQFF. CDR3 bases: TGTGCCAGCTCACCATCTAGCAGAAGCTCCTACAATGAGCAGTTCTTC.

This clone was observed once. The rearrangement uses TRBV29-1 and TRBJ2-2; TRBD2 agrees at 15 bases. Trimming at V came to 4 bases and at J to 2 bases, leaving 5 bases not matched to a gene. The CDR3 length is 17 residues. The germline V gene encodes CDR1 SQVTM and CDR2 ANQGSEA. The CDR3 here is CSVGGLAGGPNTGELFF. The CDR3 DNA reads TGCAGCGTTGGGGGACTAGCGGGGGGACCCAACACCGGGGAGCTGTTTTTT.

The chain carries TRBV5-1 and TRBJ2-2; 10 nucleotides align to TRBD1. The CDR3 is made up of 17 amino acids. Germline CDR1 and CDR2: SGHRS and YFSETQ. Trimming at V came to 6 bases and at J to 4 bases, leaving 12 bases not matched to a gene. CDR3 protein: CASTLQTGGRITGELFF. CDR3 DNA sequence: TGCGCCAGCACCCTCCAGACAGGGGGCCGGATCACCGGGGAGCTGTTTTTT.